The rows below give T cell receptor beta chains drawn from one sample of a study of PD-1 blockade in classical Hodgkin lymphoma. Assay used: immunoSEQ multiplex PCR; TCRdb lists only in-frame clones, some missing. This sample has 98,000 or so clones, with about 89% found just once. The sample was peripheral blood mononuclear cells (PBMCs), taken before the second cycle of nivolumab. The receptors shown here come from a human donor with classical Hodgkin lymphoma. CDR3s include the opening cysteine and the closing phenylalanine or tryptophan. The D gene is left open where the match is weak. Only some rows state a clone size, as once, few, many or a class for expanded clones.

once,-,TRBV27,TRBJ2-7,TGTGCCAGCAGTTTATTCTGGGGCTCCTACGAGCAGTACTTC,CASSLFWGSYEQYF
-,-,TRBV18,TRBJ2-3,TGTGCCAGCTCACCTCAGGTCACAGATACGCAGTATTTT,CASSPQVTDTQYF
-,-,TRBV5-6,TRBJ2-5,TGTGCCACCACAGGGATTTCGGAGGAGACCCAGTACTTC,CATTGISEETQYF
-,-,TRBV11-2,TRBJ2-7,TGTGCCAGCAGCTCACTACAGAGAACCTACGAGCAGTACTTC,CASSSLQRTYEQYF
few,-,TRBV5-8,TRBJ1-3,TGTGCCAGCAGCTCAGGGTGGTTCGCAGGTGGGGATCCCTCTGGAAACACCATATATTTT,CASSSGWFAGGDPSGNTIYF
-,TRBD1,TRBV30,TRBJ2-5,TGTGCCTGGAGTGCAGGGGGTAGGGAGACCCAGTACTTC,CAWSAGGRETQYF
few,-,TRBV7-2,TRBJ2-2,TGTGCCAGCAGCCCCCAGTGGGCGAACACCGGGGAGCTGTTTTTT,CASSPQWANTGELFF
-,-,TRBV19,TRBJ2-2,TGTGCCAGTAGTAAGCAGAGGCGGACCGGGGAGCTGTTTTTT,CASSKQRRTGELFF
-,-,TRBV6-5,TRBJ1-5,TGTGCCAGCAGTTACCGGGGGCAGGGTCAGCCCCAGCATTTT,CASSYRGQGQPQHF
-,-,TRBV5-6,TRBJ2-5,TGTGCCAGCAGCCCGCTACTTCGAGAGACCCAGTACTTC,CASSPLLRETQYF
-,-,TRBV27,TRBJ1-5,TGTGCCAGCAGTTTACAGGGCAATCAGCCCCAGCATTTT,CASSLQGNQPQHF
-,-,TRBV29-1,TRBJ1-2,TGCAGCGTCGCACAGGGAGGTGGCTACACCTTC,CSVAQGGGYTF
-,-,TRBV7-9,TRBJ1-2,TGTGCCAGCAGCTTAGATGTTTCTCAGGGAGGCTACACCTTC,CASSLDVSQGGYTF
-,-,TRBV5-1,TRBJ1-3,TGCGCCAGCAGCTTGTTAGGGCCGGGAGGCATATATTTT,CASSLLGPGGIYF
-,TRBD1,TRBV29-1,TRBJ1-5,TGCAGCACCGGACAGGGGATCAATCAGCCCCAGCATTTT,CSTGQGINQPQHF
-,-,TRBV18,TRBJ2-1,TGTGCCAGCTCACCCTCACAGGGTAGGAACAATGAGCAGTTCTTC,CASSPSQGRNNEQFF
-,TRBD1,TRBV6-5,TRBJ2-7,TGTGCCAGCAGTCTCTTCCGGGACAGGGGCCACGAGCAGTACTTC,CASSLFRDRGHEQYF
-,-,TRBV30,TRBJ1-2,TGTGCCTGGAGTGTAAGTCGGCACGAACGCTATGGCTACACCTTC,CAWSVSRHERYGYTF
once,-,TRBV7-2,TRBJ2-7,TGTGCCAGCAGCTTTGAAGGACCCTCCTACGAGCAGTACTTC,CASSFEGPSYEQYF
-,TRBD2,TRBV6-1,TRBJ2-7,TGTGCCAGCAGCTCTACTAGCGGGTATACCTACGAGCAGTACTTC,CASSSTSGYTYEQYF
-,TRBD2,TRBV6-6,TRBJ2-7,TGTGCCAGCAGTTACGCGGGAGGGCCCTCCGAGCAGTACTTC,CASSYAGGPSEQYF
-,-,TRBV6-5,TRBJ2-5,TGTGCCAGCAGGAACAGGGTGGAGACCCAGTACTTC,CASRNRVETQYF
-,-,TRBV14,TRBJ2-2,TGTGCCAGCAGCCCAGGGAACACCGGGGAGCTGTTTTTT,CASSPGNTGELFF
-,-,TRBV6-1,TRBJ1-1,TGTGCCAGCAGTGAAAAGGGGCTGAACACTGAAGCTTTCTTT,CASSEKGLNTEAFF
-,-,TRBV7-9,TRBJ2-1,TGTGCCAGCAGCGACCTTTCGGCGGGGAGCAATGAGCAGTTCTTC,CASSDLSAGSNEQFF
-,-,TRBV19,TRBJ1-1,TGTGCCAGTTATCCGAACTGGGGAAGGACTGAAGCTTTCTTT,CASYPNWGRTEAFF
-,TRBD1,TRBV4-2,TRBJ1-1,TGTGCCAGCAGCCAAGTTCAGGGGGGGACTGAAGCTTTCTTT,CASSQVQGGTEAFF
few,-,TRBV9,TRBJ1-2,TGTGCCAGCAGCCCAGAGAGGGGAGTTGGGACCTTC,CASSPERGVGTF
-,TRBD2,TRBV20-1,TRBJ2-7,TGCAGTGCTGGCGGGAGTAACGAGCAGTACTTC,CSAGGSNEQYF
-,TRBD1,TRBV5-1,TRBJ2-7,TGCGCCAGCAGCTTTTTAAGGGGGCCCTACGAGCAGTACTTC,CASSFLRGPYEQYF
-,-,TRBV19,TRBJ1-1,TGTGCCAGTAACACGGGGAGGGGACGCGACACTGAAGCTTTCTTT,CASNTGRGRDTEAFF
-,-,TRBV19,TRBJ1-3,TGTGCCAGTAGTATGAGCCTTGTGCTTCTAGTCTCTGGAAACACCATATATTTT,CASSMSLVLLVSGNTIYF
-,-,TRBV6-5,TRBJ1-1,TGTGCCAGCAGACTGGCTGTGGGGGTGGACACTGAAGCTTTCTTT,CASRLAVGVDTEAFF
-,-,TRBV30,TRBJ1-2,TGTGCCTGGAGAAAAGATTCCAGGGATAATCGCGGCTACACCTTC,CAWRKDSRDNRGYTF
-,TRBD2,TRBV10-3,TRBJ2-3,TGTGCCATCAGGACTAGCGGGAGCACAGATACGCAGTATTTT,CAIRTSGSTDTQYF
-,-,TRBV29-1,TRBJ2-1,TGCAGCGTTGCGCACAAAGGAAGGGACGATGAGCAGTTCTTC,CSVAHKGRDDEQFF
-,-,TRBV28,TRBJ1-3,TGTGCCAGCAGCCCAGAGTTCAATTCTGGAAACACCATATATTTT,CASSPEFNSGNTIYF
-,-,TRBV28,TRBJ2-5,TGTGCCAGCACCACGCAAGAGACCCAGTACTTC,CASTTQETQYF
-,TRBD2,TRBV30,TRBJ2-1,TGTGCCTGGAGTGTGCTGGCGGGAGGGTACAATGAGCAGTTCTTC,CAWSVLAGGYNEQFF
-,-,TRBV19,TRBJ1-2,TGTGCCAGTAGTATCGGGGGCTCCAACATCTATGGCTACACCTTC,CASSIGGSNIYGYTF
-,-,TRBV10-2,TRBJ2-1,TGCGCCAGCAGTGAGGAGTGGAGTGAGCAGTTCTTC,CASSEEWSEQFF
-,TRBD1,TRBV29-1,TRBJ2-7,TGCAGCGCCCTCGAGGGGGCGGGCCACGAGCAGTACTTC,CSALEGAGHEQYF